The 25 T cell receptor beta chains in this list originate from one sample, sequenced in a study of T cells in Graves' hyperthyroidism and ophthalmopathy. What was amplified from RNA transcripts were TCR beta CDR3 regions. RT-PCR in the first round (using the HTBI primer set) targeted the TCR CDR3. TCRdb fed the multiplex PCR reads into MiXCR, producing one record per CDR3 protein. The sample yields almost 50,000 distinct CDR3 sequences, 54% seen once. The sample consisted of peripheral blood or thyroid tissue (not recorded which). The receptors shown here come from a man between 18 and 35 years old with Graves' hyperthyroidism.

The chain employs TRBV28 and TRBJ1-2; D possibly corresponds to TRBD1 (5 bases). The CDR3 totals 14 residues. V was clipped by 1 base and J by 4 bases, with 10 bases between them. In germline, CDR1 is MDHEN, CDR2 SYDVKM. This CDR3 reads CASSLFREPYGYTF. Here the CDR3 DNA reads TGTGCCAGCAGTTTATTCAGGGAGCCCTATGGCTACACCTTC.

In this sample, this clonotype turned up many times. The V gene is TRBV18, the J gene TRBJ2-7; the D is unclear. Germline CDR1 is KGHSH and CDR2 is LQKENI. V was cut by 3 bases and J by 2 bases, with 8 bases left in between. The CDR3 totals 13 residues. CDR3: CASSPTVTYEQYF. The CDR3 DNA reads TGTGCCAGCTCACCCACCGTAACCTACGAGCAGTACTTC.

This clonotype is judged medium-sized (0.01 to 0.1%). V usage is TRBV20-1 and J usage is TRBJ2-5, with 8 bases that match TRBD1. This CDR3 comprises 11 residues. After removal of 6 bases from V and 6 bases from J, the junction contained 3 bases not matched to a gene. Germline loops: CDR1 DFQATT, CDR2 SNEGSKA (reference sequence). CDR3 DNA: TGCAGTGCAAGGACAGGGAAGACCCAGTACTTC. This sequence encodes CSARTGKTQYF.

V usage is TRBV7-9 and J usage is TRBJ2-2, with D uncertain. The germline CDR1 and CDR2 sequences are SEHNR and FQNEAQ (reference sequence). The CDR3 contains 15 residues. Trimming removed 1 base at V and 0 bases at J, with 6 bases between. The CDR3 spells CASSLGRTNTGELFF. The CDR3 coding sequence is TGTGCCAGCAGCTTAGGGCGGACGAACACCGGGGAGCTGTTTTTT.

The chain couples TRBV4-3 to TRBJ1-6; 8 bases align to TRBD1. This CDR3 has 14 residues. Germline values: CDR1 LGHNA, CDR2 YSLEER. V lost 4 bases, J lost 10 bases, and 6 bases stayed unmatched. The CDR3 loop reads CASSLQGARSPLHF. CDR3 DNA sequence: TGCGCCAGCAGCCTCCAGGGGGCTAGATCACCCCTCCACTTT.

CDR3 protein: CSARVEKAPYEQYF. The CDR3 region has the DNA TGCAGTGCTAGAGTGGAAAAGGCTCCCTACGAGCAGTACTTC. The rearrangement links TRBV20-1 to TRBJ2-7; D gene ambiguous. This CDR3 contains 14 residues. CDR1 and CDR2 from the germline V gene are DFQATT and SNEGSKA (reference sequence). Trimming left V 1 base short and J 2 bases short, with 12 bases between.

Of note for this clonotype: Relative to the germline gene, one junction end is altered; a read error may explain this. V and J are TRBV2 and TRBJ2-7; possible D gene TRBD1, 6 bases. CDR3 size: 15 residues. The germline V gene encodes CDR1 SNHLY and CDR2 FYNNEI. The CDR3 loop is CTSSELVRGRYEQYF. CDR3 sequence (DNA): TGTACCAGCAGTGAATTGGTCAGGGGTCGGTACGAGCAGTACTTC.

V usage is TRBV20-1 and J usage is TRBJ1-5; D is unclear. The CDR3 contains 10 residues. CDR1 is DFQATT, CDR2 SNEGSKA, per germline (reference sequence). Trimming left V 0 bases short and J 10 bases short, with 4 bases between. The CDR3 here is CSAREGPQHF. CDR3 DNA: TGCAGTGCTAGAGAGGGCCCCCAGCATTTT.

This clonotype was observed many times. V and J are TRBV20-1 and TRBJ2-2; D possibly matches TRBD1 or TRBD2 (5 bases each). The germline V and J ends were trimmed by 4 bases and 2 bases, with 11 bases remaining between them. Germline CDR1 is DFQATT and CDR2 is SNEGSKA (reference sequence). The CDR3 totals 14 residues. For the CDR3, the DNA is TGCAGTGCTACCGGGACGACAAACACCGGGGAGCTGTTTTTT. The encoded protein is CSATGTTNTGELFF.

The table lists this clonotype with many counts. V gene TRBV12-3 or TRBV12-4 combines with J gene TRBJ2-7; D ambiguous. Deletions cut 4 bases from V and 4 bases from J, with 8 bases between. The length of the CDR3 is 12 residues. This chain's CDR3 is CASSSGYYEQYF. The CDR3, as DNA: TGTGCCAGCAGTTCCGGTTATTACGAGCAGTACTTC.

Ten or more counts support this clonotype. CDR3 in amino acids: CASTGTSGRSLYEQYF. The CDR3 region has the DNA TGTGCCAGCACCGGGACTAGCGGGAGATCCCTCTACGAGCAGTACTTC. V gene TRBV6-6 combines with J gene TRBJ2-7; 14 bases line up with TRBD2. Germline V lookup: CDR1 MNHNY, CDR2 SVGAGI (reference sequence). The CDR3 totals 16 residues. The junction had 8 bases not matched to a gene; V was cut back by 7 bases and J by 3 bases.

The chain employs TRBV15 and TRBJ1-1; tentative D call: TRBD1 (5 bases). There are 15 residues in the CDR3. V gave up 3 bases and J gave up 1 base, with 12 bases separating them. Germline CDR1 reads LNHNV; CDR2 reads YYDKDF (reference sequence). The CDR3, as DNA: TGTGCCACCAGCAGCGGGGGACGGACGAACACTGAAGCTTTCTTT. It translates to CATSSGGRTNTEAFF.

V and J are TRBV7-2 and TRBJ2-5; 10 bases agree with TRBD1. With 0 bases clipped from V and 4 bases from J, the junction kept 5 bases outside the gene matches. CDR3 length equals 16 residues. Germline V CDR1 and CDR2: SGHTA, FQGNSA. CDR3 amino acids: CASSLADRGRGETQYF. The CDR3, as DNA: TGTGCCAGCAGCTTAGCAGACAGGGGGCGGGGAGAGACCCAGTACTTC.

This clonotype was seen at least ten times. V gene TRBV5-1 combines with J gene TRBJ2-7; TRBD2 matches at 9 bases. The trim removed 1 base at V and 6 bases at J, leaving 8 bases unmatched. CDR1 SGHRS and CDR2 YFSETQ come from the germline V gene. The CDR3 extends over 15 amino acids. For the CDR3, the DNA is TGCGCCAGCAGCTTGTCGGGTAGCGGGAGACCCGAGCAGTACTTC. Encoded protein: CASSLSGSGRPEQYF.

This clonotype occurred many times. CDR3 sequence: CASTPRAGNYGYTF. DNA for the CDR3: TGTGCCAGTACCCCCCGGGCGGGGAACTATGGCTACACCTTC. V gene TRBV19 combines with J gene TRBJ1-2; D gene ambiguous. V was cut by 7 bases and J by 2 bases, with 14 bases left in between. The germline gives CDR1 LNHDA, CDR2 SQIVND (reference sequence). This CDR3 region has 14 residues.

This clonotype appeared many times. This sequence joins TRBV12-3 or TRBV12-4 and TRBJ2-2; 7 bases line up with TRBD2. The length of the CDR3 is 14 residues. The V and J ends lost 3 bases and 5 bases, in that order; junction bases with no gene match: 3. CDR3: CASSLGTTTGELFF. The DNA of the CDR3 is TGTGCCAGCAGTTTGGGGACTACAACCGGGGAGCTGTTTTTT.

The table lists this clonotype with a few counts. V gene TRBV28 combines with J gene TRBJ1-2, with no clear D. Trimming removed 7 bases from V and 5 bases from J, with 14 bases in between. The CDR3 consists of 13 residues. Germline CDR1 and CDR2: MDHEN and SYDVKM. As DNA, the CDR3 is TGTGCCAGCACCGAAAGTGTCAGTTATGGCTACACCTTC. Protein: CASTESVSYGYTF.

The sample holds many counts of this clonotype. CDR3 amino acids: CSAIFGVGNEKLFF. CDR3 bases: TGCAGTGCTATCTTCGGGGTCGGTAATGAAAAACTGTTTTTT. This chain joins TRBV20-1 and TRBJ1-4; D not certain. The V end lost 4 bases, the J end lost 4 bases, and 13 bases lay between the germline ends. CDR1 is DFQATT, CDR2 SNEGSKA, per germline (reference sequence). This CDR3 comprises 14 residues.

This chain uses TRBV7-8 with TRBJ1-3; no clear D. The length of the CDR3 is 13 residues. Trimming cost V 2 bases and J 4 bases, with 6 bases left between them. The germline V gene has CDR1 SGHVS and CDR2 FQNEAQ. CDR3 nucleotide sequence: TGTGCCAGCAGCTTAAGAATGGGAAACACCATATATTTT. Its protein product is CASSLRMGNTIYF.

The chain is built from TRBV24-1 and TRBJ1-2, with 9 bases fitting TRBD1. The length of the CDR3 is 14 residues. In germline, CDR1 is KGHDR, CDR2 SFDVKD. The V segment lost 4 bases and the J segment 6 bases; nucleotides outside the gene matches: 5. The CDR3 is CATSDPGTGHGYTF. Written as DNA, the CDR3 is TGTGCCACCAGTGACCCCGGGACAGGGCATGGCTACACCTTC.

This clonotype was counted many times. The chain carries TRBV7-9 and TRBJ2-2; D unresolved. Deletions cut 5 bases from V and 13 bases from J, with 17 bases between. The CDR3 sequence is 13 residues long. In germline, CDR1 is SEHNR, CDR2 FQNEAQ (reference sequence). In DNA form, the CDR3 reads TGTGCCAGCAGCATCCGGACGGAATTGGGGCTGTTTTTT. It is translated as CASSIRTELGLFF. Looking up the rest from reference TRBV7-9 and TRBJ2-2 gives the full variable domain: DTGVSQNPRHKITKRGQNVTFRCDPISEHNRLYWYRQTLGQGPEFLTYFQNEAQLEKSRLLSDRFSAERPKGSFSTLEIQRTEQGDSAMYLCASSIRTELGLFFGEGSRLTVL.

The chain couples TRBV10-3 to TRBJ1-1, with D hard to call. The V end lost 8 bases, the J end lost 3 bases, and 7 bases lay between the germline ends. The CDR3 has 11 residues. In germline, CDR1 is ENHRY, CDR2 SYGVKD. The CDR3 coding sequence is TGTGCCATCCGAACGGACACTGAAGCTTTCTTT. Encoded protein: CAIRTDTEAFF.

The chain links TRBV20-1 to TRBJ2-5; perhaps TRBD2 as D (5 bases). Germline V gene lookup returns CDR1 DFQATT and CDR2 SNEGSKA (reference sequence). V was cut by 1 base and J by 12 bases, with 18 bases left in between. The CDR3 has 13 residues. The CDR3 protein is CSARVLSNTGEYF. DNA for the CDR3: TGCAGTGCTAGAGTGTTATCGAACACCGGGGAGTACTTC.

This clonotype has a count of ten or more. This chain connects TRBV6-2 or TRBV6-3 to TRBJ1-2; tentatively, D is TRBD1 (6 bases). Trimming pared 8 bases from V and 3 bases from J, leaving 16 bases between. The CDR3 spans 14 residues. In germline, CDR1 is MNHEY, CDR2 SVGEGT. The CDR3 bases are TGTGCCAGCTCAGAGGGGGTCGGATACTATGGCTACACCTTC. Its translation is CASSEGVGYYGYTF.

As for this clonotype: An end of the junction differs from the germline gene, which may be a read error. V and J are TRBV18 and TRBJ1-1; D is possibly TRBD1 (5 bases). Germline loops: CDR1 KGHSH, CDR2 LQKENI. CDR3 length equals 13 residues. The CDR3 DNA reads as TGTGCCAGCTCACTAGGGGTGAACACTGAAGCTCTCTTT. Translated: CASSLGVNTEALF.